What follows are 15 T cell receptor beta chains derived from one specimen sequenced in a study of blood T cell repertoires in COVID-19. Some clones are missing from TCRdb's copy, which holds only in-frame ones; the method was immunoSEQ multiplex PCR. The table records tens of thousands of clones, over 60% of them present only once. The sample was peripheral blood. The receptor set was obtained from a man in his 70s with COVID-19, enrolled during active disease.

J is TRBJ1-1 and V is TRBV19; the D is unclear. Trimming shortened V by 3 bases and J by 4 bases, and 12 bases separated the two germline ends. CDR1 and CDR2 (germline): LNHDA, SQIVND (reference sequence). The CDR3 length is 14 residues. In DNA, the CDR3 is TGTGCCAGTAGTATTCCGGGAGCGAGCACTGAAGCTTTCTTT. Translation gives CASSIPGASTEAFF. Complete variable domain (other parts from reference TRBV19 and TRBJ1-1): DGGITQSPKYLFRKEGQNVTLSCEQNLNHDAMYWYRQDPGQGLRLIYYSQIVNDFQKGDIAEGYSVSREKKESFPLTVTSAQKNPTAFYLCASSIPGASTEAFFGQGTRLTVV.

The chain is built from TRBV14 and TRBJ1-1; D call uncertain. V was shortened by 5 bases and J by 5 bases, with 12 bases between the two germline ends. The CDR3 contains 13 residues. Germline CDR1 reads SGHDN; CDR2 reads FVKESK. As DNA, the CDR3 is TGTGCCAGCAGCGTAGGAGGTATGACTGAAGCTTTCTTT. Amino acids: CASSVGGMTEAFF.

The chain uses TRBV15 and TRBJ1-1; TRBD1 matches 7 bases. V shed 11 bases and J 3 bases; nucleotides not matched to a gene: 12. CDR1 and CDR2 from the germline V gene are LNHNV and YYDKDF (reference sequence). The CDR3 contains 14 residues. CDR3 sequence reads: CAASTQGMHTEAFF. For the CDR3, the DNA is TGTGCCGCATCAACACAGGGGATGCACACTGAAGCTTTCTTT.

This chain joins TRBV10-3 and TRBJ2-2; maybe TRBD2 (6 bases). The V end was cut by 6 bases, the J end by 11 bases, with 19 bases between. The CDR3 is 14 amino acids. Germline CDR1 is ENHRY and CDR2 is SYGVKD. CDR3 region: CAIRTDRDSVELFF. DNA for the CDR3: TGTGCCATCAGAACAGACCGGGACTCCGTTGAGCTGTTTTTT.

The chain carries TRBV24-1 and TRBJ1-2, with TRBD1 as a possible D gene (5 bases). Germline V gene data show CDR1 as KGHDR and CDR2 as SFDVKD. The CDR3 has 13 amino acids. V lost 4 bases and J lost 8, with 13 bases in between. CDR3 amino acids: CATSEGVRGGYTF. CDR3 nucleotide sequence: TGTGCCACCAGTGAGGGTGTAAGGGGCGGCTACACCTTC.

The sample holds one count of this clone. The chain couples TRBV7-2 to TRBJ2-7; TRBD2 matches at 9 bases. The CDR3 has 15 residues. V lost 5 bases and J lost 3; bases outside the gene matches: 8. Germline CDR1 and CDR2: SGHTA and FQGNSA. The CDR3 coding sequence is TGTGCCAGCAGCCACCGGACTAGCGACAGCTACGAGCAGTACTTC. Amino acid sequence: CASSHRTSDSYEQYF.

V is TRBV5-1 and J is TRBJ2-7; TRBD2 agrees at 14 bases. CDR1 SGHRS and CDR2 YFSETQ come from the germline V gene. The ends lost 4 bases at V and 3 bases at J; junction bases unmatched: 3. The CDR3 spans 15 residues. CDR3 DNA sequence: TGCGCCAGCAGCGGAGGGACTAGCGGGAGCTACGAGCAGTACTTC. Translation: CASSGGTSGSYEQYF. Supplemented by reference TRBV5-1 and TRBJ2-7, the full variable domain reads KAGVTQTPRYLIKTRGQQVTLSCSPISGHRSVSWYQQTPGQGLQFLFEYFSETQRNKGNFPGRFSGRQFSNSRSEMNVSTLELGDSALYLCASSGGTSGSYEQYFGPGTRLTVT.

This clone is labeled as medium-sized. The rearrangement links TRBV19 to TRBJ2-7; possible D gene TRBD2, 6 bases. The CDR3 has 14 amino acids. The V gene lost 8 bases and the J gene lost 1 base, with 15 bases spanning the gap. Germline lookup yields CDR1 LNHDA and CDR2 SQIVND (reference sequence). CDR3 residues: CASAGRGMSYEQYF. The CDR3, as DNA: TGTGCCAGTGCGGGTCGGGGGATGTCCTACGAGCAGTACTTC.

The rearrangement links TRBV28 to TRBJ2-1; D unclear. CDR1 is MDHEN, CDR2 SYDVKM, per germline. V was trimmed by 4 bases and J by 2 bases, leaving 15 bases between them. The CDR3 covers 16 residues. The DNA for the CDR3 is TGTGCCAGCAGTTCTAAGAACAGTAAAACCTACAATGAGCAGTTCTTC. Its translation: CASSSKNSKTYNEQFF.

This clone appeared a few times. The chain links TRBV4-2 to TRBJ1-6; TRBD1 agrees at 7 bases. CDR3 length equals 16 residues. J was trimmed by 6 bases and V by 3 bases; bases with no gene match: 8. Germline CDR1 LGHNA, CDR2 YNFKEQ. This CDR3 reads CASSQTGTESNSPLHF. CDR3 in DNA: TGTGCCAGCAGCCAGACCGGGACAGAATCTAATTCACCCCTCCACTTT.

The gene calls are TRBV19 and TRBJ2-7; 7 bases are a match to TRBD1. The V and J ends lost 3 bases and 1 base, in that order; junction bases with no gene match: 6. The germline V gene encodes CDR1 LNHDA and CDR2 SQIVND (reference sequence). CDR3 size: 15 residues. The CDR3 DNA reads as TGTGCCAGTAGTATCGTGGCAGGGGGTTCCTACGAGCAGTACTTC. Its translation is CASSIVAGGSYEQYF.

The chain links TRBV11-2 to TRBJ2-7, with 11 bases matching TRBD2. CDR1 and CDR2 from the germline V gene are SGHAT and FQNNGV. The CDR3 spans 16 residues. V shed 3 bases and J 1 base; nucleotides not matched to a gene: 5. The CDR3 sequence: CASSFGASGRSYEQYF. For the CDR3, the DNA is TGTGCCAGCAGCTTTGGCGCTAGCGGGAGGTCCTACGAGCAGTACTTC.

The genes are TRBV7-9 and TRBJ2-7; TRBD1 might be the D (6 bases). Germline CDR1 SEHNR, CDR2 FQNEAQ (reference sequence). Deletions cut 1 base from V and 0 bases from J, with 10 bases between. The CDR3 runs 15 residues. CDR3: CASSLGGGGSYEQYF. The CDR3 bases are TGTGCCAGCAGCTTAGGTGGGGGCGGCTCCTACGAGCAGTACTTC. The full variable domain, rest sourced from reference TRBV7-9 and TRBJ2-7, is DTGVSQNPRHKITKRGQNVTFRCDPISEHNRLYWYRQTLGQGPEFLTYFQNEAQLEKSRLLSDRFSAERPKGSFSTLEIQRTEQGDSAMYLCASSLGGGGSYEQYFGPGTRLTVT.

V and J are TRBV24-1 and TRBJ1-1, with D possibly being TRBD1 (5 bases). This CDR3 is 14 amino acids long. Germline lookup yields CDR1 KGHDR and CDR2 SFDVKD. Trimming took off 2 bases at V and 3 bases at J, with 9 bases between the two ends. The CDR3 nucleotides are TGTGCCACCAGTGATTCTCGGGGGGACACTGAAGCTTTCTTT. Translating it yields CATSDSRGDTEAFF.

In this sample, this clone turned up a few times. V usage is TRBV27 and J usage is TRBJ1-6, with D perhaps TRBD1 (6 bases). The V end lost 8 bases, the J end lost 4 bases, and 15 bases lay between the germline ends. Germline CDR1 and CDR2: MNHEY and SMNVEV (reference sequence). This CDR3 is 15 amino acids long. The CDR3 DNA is TGTGCCAGCGGGCTTAGACAGGAGTATAATTCACCCCTCCACTTT. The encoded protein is CASGLRQEYNSPLHF.